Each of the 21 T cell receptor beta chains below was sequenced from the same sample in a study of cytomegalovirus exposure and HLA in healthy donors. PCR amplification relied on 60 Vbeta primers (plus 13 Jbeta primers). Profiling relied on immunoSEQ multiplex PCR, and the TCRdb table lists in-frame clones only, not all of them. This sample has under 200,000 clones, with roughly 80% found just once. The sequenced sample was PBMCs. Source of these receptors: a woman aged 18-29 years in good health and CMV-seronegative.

CDR3 bases: TGTGCCAGCAGCCCCCGGACTAGCGGCCTCACAGATACGCAGTATTTT. Translating gives CASSPRTSGLTDTQYF. The V gene is TRBV11-3, the J gene TRBJ2-3; 10 bases line up with TRBD2. CDR1 SGHNT and CDR2 YENEEA come from the germline V gene. With V trimmed by 5 bases and J by 2 bases, 7 bases remained unmatched. The CDR3 contains 16 residues.

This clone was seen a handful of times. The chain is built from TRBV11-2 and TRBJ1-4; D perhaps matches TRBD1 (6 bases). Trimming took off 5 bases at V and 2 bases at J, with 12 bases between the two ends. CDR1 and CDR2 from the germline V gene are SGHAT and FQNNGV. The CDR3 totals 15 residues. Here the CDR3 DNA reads TGTGCCAGCAGCCTAACAGGGTGGACTAATGAAAAACTGTTTTTT. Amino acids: CASSLTGWTNEKLFF.

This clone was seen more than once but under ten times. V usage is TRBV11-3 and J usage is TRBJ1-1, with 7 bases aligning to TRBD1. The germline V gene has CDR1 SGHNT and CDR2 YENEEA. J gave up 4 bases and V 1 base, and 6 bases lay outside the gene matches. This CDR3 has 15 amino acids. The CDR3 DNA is TGTGCCAGCAGCTTAGCAAGGGGGCAGGGCACTGAAGCTTTCTTT. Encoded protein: CASSLARGQGTEAFF.

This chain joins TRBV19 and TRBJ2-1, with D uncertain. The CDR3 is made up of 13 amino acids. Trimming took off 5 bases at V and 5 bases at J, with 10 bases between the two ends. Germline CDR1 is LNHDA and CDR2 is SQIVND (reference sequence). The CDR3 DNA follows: TGTGCCAGTAGTGCAGTTGTCAACAATGAGCAGTTCTTC. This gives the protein CASSAVVNNEQFF. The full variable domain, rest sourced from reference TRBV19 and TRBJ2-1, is DGGITQSPKYLFRKEGQNVTLSCEQNLNHDAMYWYRQDPGQGLRLIYYSQIVNDFQKGDIAEGYSVSREKKESFPLTVTSAQKNPTAFYLCASSAVVNNEQFFGPGTRLTVL.

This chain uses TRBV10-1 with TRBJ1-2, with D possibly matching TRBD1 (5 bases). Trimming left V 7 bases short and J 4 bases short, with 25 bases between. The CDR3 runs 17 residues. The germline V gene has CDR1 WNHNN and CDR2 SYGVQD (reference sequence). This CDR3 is CASNGGDLGLSPYGYTF. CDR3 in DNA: TGCGCCAGCAATGGAGGGGACCTTGGCTTATCCCCCTATGGCTACACCTTC.

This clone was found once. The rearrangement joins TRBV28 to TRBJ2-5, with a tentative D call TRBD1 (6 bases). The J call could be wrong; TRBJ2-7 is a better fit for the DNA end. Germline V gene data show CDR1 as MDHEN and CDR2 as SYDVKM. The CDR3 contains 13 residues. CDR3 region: CASSDRLIYEQYF. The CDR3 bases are TGTGCCAGTTCCGACAGGTTGATTTACGAGCAGTACTTC.

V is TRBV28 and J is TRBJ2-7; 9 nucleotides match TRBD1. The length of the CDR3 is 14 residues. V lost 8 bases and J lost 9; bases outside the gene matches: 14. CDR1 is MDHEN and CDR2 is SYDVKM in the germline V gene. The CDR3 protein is CASSFTGGRGRQYF. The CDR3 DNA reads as TGTGCCAGCTCTTTTACAGGGGGCAGGGGTCGGCAGTACTTC.

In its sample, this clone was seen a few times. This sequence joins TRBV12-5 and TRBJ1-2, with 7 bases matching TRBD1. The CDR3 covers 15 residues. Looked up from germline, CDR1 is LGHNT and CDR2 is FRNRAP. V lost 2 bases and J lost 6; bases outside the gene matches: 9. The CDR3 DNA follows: TGTGCTAGTGGTTTGCCCTGGACAGGATCGGATGGCTACACCTTC. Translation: CASGLPWTGSDGYTF.

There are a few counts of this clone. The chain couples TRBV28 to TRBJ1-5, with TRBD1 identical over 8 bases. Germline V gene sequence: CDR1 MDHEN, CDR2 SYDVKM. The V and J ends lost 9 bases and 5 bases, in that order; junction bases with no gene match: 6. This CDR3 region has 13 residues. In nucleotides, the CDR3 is TGTGCCAGTCAGACAGGGGACTATCAGCCCCAGCATTTT. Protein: CASQTGDYQPQHF. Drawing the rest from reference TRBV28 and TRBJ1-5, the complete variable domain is DVKVTQSSRYLVKRTGEKVFLECVQDMDHENMFWYRQDPGLGLRLIYFSYDVKMKEKGDIPEGYSVSREKKERFSLILESASTNQTSMYLCASQTGDYQPQHFGDGTRLSIL.

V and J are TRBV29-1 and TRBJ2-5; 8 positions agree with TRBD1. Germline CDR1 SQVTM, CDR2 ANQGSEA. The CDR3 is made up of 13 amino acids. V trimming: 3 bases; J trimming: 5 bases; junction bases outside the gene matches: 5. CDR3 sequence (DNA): TGCAGCGTTGAGACAGGGGTACGGGAGACCCAGTACTTC. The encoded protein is CSVETGVRETQYF.

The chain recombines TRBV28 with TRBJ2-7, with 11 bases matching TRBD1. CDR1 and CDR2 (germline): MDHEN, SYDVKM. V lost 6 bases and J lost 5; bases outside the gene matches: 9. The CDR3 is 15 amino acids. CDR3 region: CASSSAGTGGNEQYF. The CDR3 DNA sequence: TGTGCCAGCAGCTCCGCTGGGACAGGGGGTAACGAGCAGTACTTC.

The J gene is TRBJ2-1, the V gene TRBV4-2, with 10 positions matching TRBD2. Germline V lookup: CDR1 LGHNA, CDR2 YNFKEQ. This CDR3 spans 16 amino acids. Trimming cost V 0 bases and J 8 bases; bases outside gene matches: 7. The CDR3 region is CASSQDGASGSYEQFF. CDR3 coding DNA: TGTGCCAGCAGCCAAGATGGGGCTAGCGGGAGCTATGAGCAGTTCTTC.

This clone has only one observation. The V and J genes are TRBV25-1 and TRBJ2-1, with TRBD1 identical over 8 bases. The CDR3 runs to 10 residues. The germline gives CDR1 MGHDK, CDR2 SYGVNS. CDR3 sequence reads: CATGGNEQFF. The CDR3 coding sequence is TGTGCTACAGGGGGCAATGAGCAGTTCTTC. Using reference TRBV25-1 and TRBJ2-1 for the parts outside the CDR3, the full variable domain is EADIYQTPRYLVIGTGKKITLECSQTMGHDKMYWYQQDPGMELHLIHYSYGVNSTEKGDLSSESTVSRIRTEHFPLTLESARPSHTSQYLCATGGNEQFFGPGTRLTVL.

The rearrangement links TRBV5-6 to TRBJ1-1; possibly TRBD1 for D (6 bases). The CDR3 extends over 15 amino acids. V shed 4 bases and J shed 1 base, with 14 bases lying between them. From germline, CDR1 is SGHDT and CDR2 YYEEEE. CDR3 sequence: CASSPTGGPNTEAFF. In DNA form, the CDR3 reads TGTGCCAGCAGCCCGACGGGGGGGCCGAACACTGAAGCTTTCTTT.

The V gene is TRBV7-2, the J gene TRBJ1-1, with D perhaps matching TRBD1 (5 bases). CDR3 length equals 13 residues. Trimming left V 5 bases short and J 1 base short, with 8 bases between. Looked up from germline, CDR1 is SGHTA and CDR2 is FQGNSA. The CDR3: CASSRTRNTEAFF. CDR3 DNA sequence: TGTGCCAGCAGCCGGACACGGAACACTGAAGCTTTCTTT.

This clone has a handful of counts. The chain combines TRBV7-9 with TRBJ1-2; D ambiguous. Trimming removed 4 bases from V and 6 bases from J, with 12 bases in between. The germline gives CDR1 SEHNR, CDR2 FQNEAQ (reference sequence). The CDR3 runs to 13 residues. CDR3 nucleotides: TGTGCCAGCAGCTCCGACACTCCTGATGGCTACACCTTC. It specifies CASSSDTPDGYTF.

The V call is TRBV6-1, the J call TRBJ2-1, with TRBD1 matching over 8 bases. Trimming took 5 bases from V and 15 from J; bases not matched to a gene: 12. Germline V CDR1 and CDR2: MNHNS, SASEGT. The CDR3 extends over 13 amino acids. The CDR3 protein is CASSQKPGTGPFF. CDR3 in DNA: TGTGCCAGCAGTCAAAAACCCGGGACAGGCCCGTTCTTC.

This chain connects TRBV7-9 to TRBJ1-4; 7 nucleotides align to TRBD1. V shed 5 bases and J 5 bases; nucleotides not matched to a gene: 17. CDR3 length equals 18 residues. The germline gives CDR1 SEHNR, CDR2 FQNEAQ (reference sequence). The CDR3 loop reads CASSPFGTAPQGNEKLFF. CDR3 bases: TGTGCCAGCAGCCCCTTCGGGACAGCCCCTCAGGGAAATGAAAAACTGTTTTTT.

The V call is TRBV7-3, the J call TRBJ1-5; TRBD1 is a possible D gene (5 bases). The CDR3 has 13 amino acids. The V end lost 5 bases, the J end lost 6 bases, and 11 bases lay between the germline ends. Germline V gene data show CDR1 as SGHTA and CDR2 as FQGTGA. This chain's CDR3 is CASSRQWCQPQHF. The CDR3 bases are TGTGCCAGCAGCCGACAGTGGTGTCAGCCCCAGCATTTT.

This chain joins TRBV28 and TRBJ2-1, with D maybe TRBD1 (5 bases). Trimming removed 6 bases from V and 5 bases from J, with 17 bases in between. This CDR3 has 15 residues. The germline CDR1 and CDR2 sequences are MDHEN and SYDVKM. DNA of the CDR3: TGTGCCAGCAGCGGACACGCCGAAGGGGACAATGAGCAGTTCTTC. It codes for CASSGHAEGDNEQFF.

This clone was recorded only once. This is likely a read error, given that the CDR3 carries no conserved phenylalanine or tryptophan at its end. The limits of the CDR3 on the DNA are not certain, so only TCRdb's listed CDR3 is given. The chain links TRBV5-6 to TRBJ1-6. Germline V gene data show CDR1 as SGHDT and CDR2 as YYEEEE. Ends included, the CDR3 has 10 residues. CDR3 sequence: CASSAGLPTG.